The following is a TCR beta chain sequence with its context. Its antigen is not identified. CDR1 is ENHRY and CDR2 is SYGVKD in the germline V gene. This CDR3 is built from 15 residues. The V gene end was trimmed by 10 bases and the J gene end by 2 bases; junction bases not matched to a gene: 7. The sample is drawn from a study of cytomegalovirus exposure and HLA in healthy donors. Study information: Of all 398 donors who were genotyped, roughly 81% belonged to the Caucasian-associated ancestry cluster. Study results and limitations: Testing in vitro showed three CMV-associated chains specific for CMV antigens. In a later analysis, TCR beta V- and J-gene trimming was associated with a missense DCLRE1C variant.

Primers included in the PCR were 60 Vbeta and 13 Jbeta primers. Study processing details: The authors later counted roughly 77 million unique TCR beta chains, some 10 million of them shared. Clones were read by immunoSEQ multiplex PCR, and TCRdb kept only the in-frame ones, dropping some. V, J and clone size were drawn from that table, and D and trimming were deduced from the DNA. The table has around 100,000 clones, around 70% seen once; the top ten hold roughly 10%. Sequencing was done on a sample of PBMCs. The chain is built from TRBV10-3 and TRBJ2-2, with 10 bases that match TRBD1. This TCR came from a man aged 35 to 55 in good health and CMV-seropositive. In nucleotides, the CDR3 is TGTGCCACTACGGGACAGGGGCCTAACACCGGGGAGCTGTTTTTT. Translated, it gives CATTGQGPNTGELFF.